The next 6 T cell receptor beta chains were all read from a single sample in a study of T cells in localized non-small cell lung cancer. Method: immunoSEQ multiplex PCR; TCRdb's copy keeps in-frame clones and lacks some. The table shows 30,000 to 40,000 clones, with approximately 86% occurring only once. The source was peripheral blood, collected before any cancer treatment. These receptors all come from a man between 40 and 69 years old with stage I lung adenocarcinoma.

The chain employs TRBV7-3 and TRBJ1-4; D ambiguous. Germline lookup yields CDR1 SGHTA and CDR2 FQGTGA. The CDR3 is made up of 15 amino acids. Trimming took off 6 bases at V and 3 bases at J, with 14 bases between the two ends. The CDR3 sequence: CASSPNGLPNEKLFF. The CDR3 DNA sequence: TGTGCCAGCAGTCCAAACGGGTTACCTAATGAAAAACTGTTTTTT.

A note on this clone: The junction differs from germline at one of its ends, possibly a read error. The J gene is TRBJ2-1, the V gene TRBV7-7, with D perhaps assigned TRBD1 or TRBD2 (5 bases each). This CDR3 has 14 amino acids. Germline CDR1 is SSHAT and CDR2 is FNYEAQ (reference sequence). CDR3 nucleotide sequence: TGTGCTAGCAGTACAGGAGGCTCCTACAATGAGCAGTTCTTC. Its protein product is CASSTGGSYNEQFF.

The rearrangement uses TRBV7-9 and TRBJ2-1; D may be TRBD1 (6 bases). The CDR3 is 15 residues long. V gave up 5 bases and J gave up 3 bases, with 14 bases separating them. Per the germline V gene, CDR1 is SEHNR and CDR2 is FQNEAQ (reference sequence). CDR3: CASSPAGASYNEQFF. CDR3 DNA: TGTGCCAGCAGCCCCGCAGGGGCGAGCTACAATGAGCAGTTCTTC. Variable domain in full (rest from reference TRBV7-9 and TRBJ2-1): DTGVSQNPRHKITKRGQNVTFRCDPISEHNRLYWYRQTLGQGPEFLTYFQNEAQLEKSRLLSDRFSAERPKGSFSTLEIQRTEQGDSAMYLCASSPAGASYNEQFFGPGTRLTVL.

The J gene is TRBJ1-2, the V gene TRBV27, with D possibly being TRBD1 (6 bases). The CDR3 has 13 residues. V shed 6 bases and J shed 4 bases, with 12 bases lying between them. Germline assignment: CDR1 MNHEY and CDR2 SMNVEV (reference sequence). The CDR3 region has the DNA TGTGCCAGCAGACCTACAGGGAGCTATGGCTACACCTTC. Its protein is CASRPTGSYGYTF.

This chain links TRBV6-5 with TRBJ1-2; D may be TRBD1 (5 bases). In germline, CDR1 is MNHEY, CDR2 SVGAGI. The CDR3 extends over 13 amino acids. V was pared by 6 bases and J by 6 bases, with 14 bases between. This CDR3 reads CASSPAQGHGYTF. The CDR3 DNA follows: TGTGCCAGCAGCCCTGCCCAGGGCCATGGCTACACCTTC.

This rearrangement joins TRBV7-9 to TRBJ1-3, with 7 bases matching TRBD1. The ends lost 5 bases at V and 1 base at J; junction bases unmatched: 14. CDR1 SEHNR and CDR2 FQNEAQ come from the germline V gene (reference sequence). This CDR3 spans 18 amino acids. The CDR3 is CASSPLRGEGASGNTIYF. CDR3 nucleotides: TGTGCCAGCAGCCCACTCCGTGGCGAGGGGGCATCTGGAAACACCATATATTTT.